The T cell receptor beta chain described here comes from a study of T cell repertoires in cytomegalovirus infection. Study-level background: Recently described HLA-C-restricted plus well-studied HLA-B-restricted CMV epitopes were used. Based on public TCR beta signatures, there were indications of CMV infection and of a matching HLA type. Study outcomes and limitations: The ex vivo response was dominated by HLA-C-restricted CMV-specific TCR beta clonotypes. Cumulative frequency (of public TCR beta family members) identified carriers of CMV plus the relevant HLA.

TCRdb re-called the reads through MiXCR, storing one row per CDR3 protein. The profile shows about half a million distinct CDR3 sequences, about two fifths of them singletons. Germline-derived CDR1 and CDR2 are MNHEY and SVGEGT. V gave up 5 bases and J gave up 0 bases, with 12 bases separating them. CDR3 size: 15 residues. A note on this clonotype: The antigen is not known.

The receptor was isolated from a human donor in good health (CMV status not recorded). Some clones in this sample may be carry-over from other donors' samples. The chain is built from TRBV6-2 or TRBV6-3 and TRBJ2-3; no definite D call. The input for sequencing was cultured PBMCs, taken from culture after CMV antigen stimulation. Written as DNA, the CDR3 is TGTGCCAGCAGTCGGGCGGCAGCCAGCACAGATACGCAGTATTTT. Its translation: CASSRAAASTDTQYF.